The 11 T cell receptor beta chains reported below all come from one sample, sequenced in a study of blood T cell repertoires in COVID-19. Assay: immunoSEQ multiplex PCR; the TCRdb copy retains only in-frame clones and omits some. The table includes roughly 200,000 clones, 94% detected once. Sequencing was carried out using peripheral blood. Receptor source: a man aged 30-40 years with COVID-19, enrolled during active disease.

This clone was detected once. The rearrangement uses TRBV23-1 and TRBJ1-5; 7 bases agree with TRBD1. TRBV23-1 is an ORF, and what it does is uncertain. V trimming: 6 bases; J trimming: 7 bases; junction bases outside the gene matches: 6. The CDR3 has 13 amino acids. The CDR3 sequence: CASRDRALQPQHF. DNA for the CDR3: TGCGCCAGCAGAGACAGGGCCTTACAGCCCCAGCATTTT.

The chain uses TRBV15 and TRBJ1-4; D perhaps matches TRBD1 (6 bases). CDR1 is LNHNV and CDR2 is YYDKDF in the germline V gene (reference sequence). The CDR3 contains 15 residues. V was clipped by 0 bases and J by 8 bases, with 13 bases between them. The CDR3 reads CATSREGGHAEKLFF. The CDR3 DNA is TGTGCCACCAGCAGAGAGGGGGGGCACGCGGAAAAACTGTTTTTT.

A single count supports this clone. CDR3 sequence (DNA): TGTGCCAGCAGCTTGACGAAGGGACTTAACAATGAGCAGTTCTTC. This translates into CASSLTKGLNNEQFF. The chain joins TRBV5-4 to TRBJ2-1, with D perhaps TRBD2 (6 bases). With 1 base removed from V and 5 bases from J, the gap between germline ends came to 13 bases. This CDR3 is built from 15 residues. Germline CDR1 and CDR2: SGHNT and YYREEE (reference sequence).

This chain connects TRBV6-1 to TRBJ2-5; perhaps TRBD1 as D (5 bases). Per the germline V gene, CDR1 is MNHNS and CDR2 is SASEGT. The CDR3 consists of 14 residues. V shed 1 base and J shed 2 bases, with 8 bases lying between them. The CDR3, as DNA: TGTGCCAGCAGTGAAGTGGCAGGGCAAGAGACCCAGTACTTC. Translation: CASSEVAGQETQYF.

This clone was detected only once. CDR3: CASSPRQGDTGELFF. CDR3 DNA: TGTGCCAGCTCACCTCGACAGGGAGACACCGGGGAGCTGTTTTTT. The chain joins TRBV18 to TRBJ2-2; 7 bases map to TRBD1. Germline CDR1 and CDR2: KGHSH and LQKENI. The CDR3 runs 15 residues. Trimming cost V 3 bases and J 3 bases; bases outside gene matches: 4.

The rearrangement uses TRBV19 and TRBJ1-3; maybe TRBD1 (6 bases). The CDR3 consists of 13 residues. The V end was cut by 10 bases, the J end by 2 bases, with 12 bases between. Germline V gene lookup returns CDR1 LNHDA and CDR2 SQIVND (reference sequence). CDR3 protein: CATRQEAGNTIYF. CDR3 DNA sequence: TGTGCCACACGACAGGAGGCTGGAAACACCATATATTTT.

This clone was seen a single time. This chain links TRBV5-4 with TRBJ2-2, with 9 bases fitting TRBD2. CDR1 is SGHNT, CDR2 YYREEE, per germline (reference sequence). V lost 4 bases, J lost 5 bases, and 9 bases stayed unmatched. The CDR3 runs to 16 residues. The CDR3 sequence is CASSTHSGGNTGELFF. CDR3 bases: TGTGCCAGCAGCACTCATAGCGGGGGAAATACCGGGGAGCTGTTTTTT.

With respect to this clone: Other DNA variants within this sample encode the same CDR3. The chain carries TRBV4-2 and TRBJ2-3, with 11 bases identical to TRBD2. The CDR3 spans 15 residues. The germline V gene has CDR1 LGHNA and CDR2 YNFKEQ. V trimming: 4 bases; J trimming: 1 base; junction bases outside the gene matches: 1. DNA for the CDR3: TGTGCCAGCAGCCCGACTAGCGGGGGCACAGATACGCAGTATTTT. Translation: CASSPTSGGTDTQYF.

The chain recombines TRBV11-1 with TRBJ1-1; TRBD1 might be the D (5 bases). Trimming shortened V by 2 bases and J by 6 bases, and 19 bases separated the two germline ends. Germline-derived CDR1 and CDR2 are SGHAT and FQDESV (reference sequence). There are 16 residues in the CDR3. CDR3 loop: CASSLYSSQGGPEAFF. CDR3 nucleotides: TGTGCCAGCAGCTTATATAGTTCGCAGGGAGGCCCTGAAGCTTTCTTT.

The CDR3 nucleotides are TGCGCCAGCAGCATCGGACAGGGCACCTACGAGCAGTACTTC. Protein sequence: CASSIGQGTYEQYF. This chain joins TRBV5-1 and TRBJ2-7, with TRBD1 matching 8 bases. J was trimmed by 2 bases and V by 4 bases; bases with no gene match: 5. CDR3 size: 14 residues. CDR1 and CDR2 (germline): SGHRS, YFSETQ.

This chain links TRBV10-3 with TRBJ1-4; D is possibly TRBD1 (5 bases). The CDR3 has 12 amino acids. CDR1 and CDR2 from the germline V gene are ENHRY and SYGVKD. Trimming shortened V by 3 bases and J by 6 bases, and 5 bases separated the two germline ends. CDR3: CAISDRDEKLFF. The CDR3 DNA is TGTGCCATCAGTGACAGGGATGAAAAACTGTTTTTT.